The sequence of this T cell receptor (beta chain) was determined in a study of T cell clones after liver transplantation. Study summary: Tolerant meant at least one year fully off immunosuppression without liver enzymes above twice normal.

Only in-frame clones appear in the TCRdb table, and some are missing; sequencing was by immunoSEQ multiplex PCR. The sample shows fewer than 65,000 clones, 70% to 75% of them seen only once. V was shortened by 0 bases and J by 7 bases, with 18 bases between the two germline ends. Germline assignment: CDR1 GTSNPN and CDR2 SVGIG (reference sequence). This CDR3 is 15 amino acids long. There are a few counts of this clone. Its antigen is undetermined. Whole-study results and caveats: Circulating graft-donor-reactive CD4 TCRbeta sequences fell significantly post-transplant in 5 of 8 subjects.

V gene TRBV30 combines with J gene TRBJ1-2; D is ambiguous. The TCR was taken from a human patient who received a liver transplant. A subset of T cells may come from the graft donor. The sample was CD4+ T cells from blood, taken at the 22-month timepoint. This CDR3 is CAWSVAGWTSIGYTF. The DNA for the CDR3 is TGTGCCTGGAGTGTAGCGGGGTGGACCTCCATTGGCTACACCTTC. Combining the CDR3 with reference TRBV30 and TRBJ1-2 gives the whole variable domain SQTIHQWPATLVQPVGSPLSLECTVEGTSNPNLYWYRQAAGRGLQLLFYSVGIGQISSEVPQNLSASRPQDRQFILSSKKLLLSDSGFYLCAWSVAGWTSIGYTFGSGTRLTVV.